The entry that follows covers one T cell receptor beta chain sequence. The source of the sample is a study of blood T cell repertoires in COVID-19. As for the study in general: PBMCs, B-cell-depleted T cells, or T cells provided the cDNA or gDNA that made up the material.

Germline CDR1 SGHAT, CDR2 FQNNGV. The CDR3 has 16 amino acids. V lost 1 base and J 2 bases, leaving 15 bases between the germline ends. How the authors handled the data: Quantification of nucleated cells was approximated via reference gene primer amplification. TCRdb's copy holds only in-frame clones and misses some; the assay was immunoSEQ multiplex PCR. V and J calls and clone size are those listed in that table; D and trimming were worked out from the DNA. This sample yields some 52,000 clones, of which around 91% are seen a single time; 3% to 3.5% belongs to the top ten. This sequence originates from a human donor in a cohort sampled during active COVID-19. The genes are TRBV11-2 and TRBJ2-7, with a weak D call TRBD1 (5 bases). Sequencing was done on a sample of peripheral blood. CDR3 region: CASSLGTGQGPYEQYF. For the CDR3, the DNA is TGTGCCAGCAGCTTAGGTACTGGGCAGGGCCCCTACGAGCAGTACTTC.